This is a list of T cell receptor beta chains from one sample in a study of tumor-infiltrating lymphocytes in oesophageal squamous cell carcinoma. TCRdb itself ran the PCR reads through MiXCR, one entry per CDR3 protein. The profile shows some 16,000 distinct CDR3 sequences, approximately 56% of them singletons. The sequencing sample was made of esophageal tumor tissue. The receptors come from a male donor with esophageal squamous cell carcinoma. The CDR3 runs from the conserved cysteine through the conserved F or W. Each record gives: CDR3 protein, CDR3 DNA, D gene, V gene, clone size, J gene. A D gene is named only where the DNA matches it firmly. Only some rows state a clone size, as once, few, many or a class for expanded clones.

cdr3_aa: CASSKDINYGYTF
cdr3_nt: TGTGCCAGCAGCAAAGACATAAACTATGGCTACACCTTC
d_call: .
v_call: TRBV14
clone_size: many
j_call: TRBJ1-2

cdr3_aa: CASSLAGTGTMNTEAFF
cdr3_nt: TGTGCCAGCAGCTTAGCTGGGACAGGGACAATGAACACTGAAGCTTTCTTT
d_call: TRBD1
v_call: TRBV11-2
clone_size: .
j_call: TRBJ1-1

cdr3_aa: CASRSSYNEQFF
cdr3_nt: TGTGCCAGCAGAAGCTCCTACAATGAGCAGTTCTTC
d_call: .
v_call: TRBV6-4
clone_size: .
j_call: TRBJ2-1

cdr3_aa: CASSFARGSAYEQYF
cdr3_nt: TGTGCCAGCAGTTTTGCCCGGGGTAGCGCCTACGAGCAGTACTTC
d_call: .
v_call: TRBV12-3/TRBV12-4
clone_size: .
j_call: TRBJ2-7

cdr3_aa: CATSLYNEQFF
cdr3_nt: TGTGCCACCAGTTTATACAATGAGCAGTTCTTC
d_call: .
v_call: TRBV24-1
clone_size: .
j_call: TRBJ2-1

cdr3_aa: CATSEGSARSHNEQFF
cdr3_nt: TGTGCCACCAGTGAGGGATCTGCCCGATCCCACAATGAGCAGTTCTTC
d_call: .
v_call: TRBV24-1
clone_size: .
j_call: TRBJ2-1

cdr3_aa: CASNPGQATYGYTF
cdr3_nt: TGTGCCAGCAATCCGGGACAGGCGACCTATGGCTACACCTTC
d_call: TRBD1
v_call: TRBV5-4
clone_size: .
j_call: TRBJ1-2

cdr3_aa: CASSPPLAGTDTQYF
cdr3_nt: TGTGCCAGCAGCCCGCCCCTAGCGGGGACAGATACGCAGTATTTT
d_call: TRBD2
v_call: TRBV7-2
clone_size: few
j_call: TRBJ2-3

cdr3_aa: CASSLAFGQGTGEQYF
cdr3_nt: TGCGCCAGCAGCTTGGCTTTCGGCCAAGGAACCGGGGAGCAGTACTTC
d_call: .
v_call: TRBV5-4
clone_size: .
j_call: TRBJ2-7

cdr3_aa: CASSPPGQINTDTQYF
cdr3_nt: TGTGCCAGCAGCCCCCCGGGACAGATAAACACAGATACGCAGTATTTT
d_call: TRBD1
v_call: TRBV7-6
clone_size: .
j_call: TRBJ2-3

cdr3_aa: CASSLAGVSKTQYF
cdr3_nt: TGTGCCAGCAGCTTAGCGGGAGTGAGTAAGACCCAGTACTTC
d_call: .
v_call: TRBV11-2
clone_size: .
j_call: TRBJ2-5

cdr3_aa: CASSLEVGLRPQETQYF
cdr3_nt: TGTGCCAGCAGCTTAGAGGTTGGGCTACGGCCCCAAGAGACCCAGTACTTC
d_call: .
v_call: TRBV7-9
clone_size: many
j_call: TRBJ2-5

cdr3_aa: CASSRRGLALYEQYF
cdr3_nt: TGTGCCAGCAGTCGAAGGGGGCTAGCTCTCTACGAGCAGTACTTC
d_call: TRBD1
v_call: TRBV28
clone_size: .
j_call: TRBJ2-7

cdr3_aa: CASSSAGRSTDTQYF
cdr3_nt: TGTGCCAGCAGCTCCGCAGGGAGAAGCACAGATACGCAGTATTTT
d_call: .
v_call: TRBV7-6
clone_size: few
j_call: TRBJ2-3

cdr3_aa: CASSYYHRTDEQYF
cdr3_nt: TGTGCCAGCAGTTATTATCACCGGACAGACGAGCAGTACTTC
d_call: .
v_call: TRBV6-1
clone_size: medium-sized
j_call: TRBJ2-7

cdr3_aa: CASSYSGTPGELFF
cdr3_nt: TGTGCCAGCAGCTATAGCGGGACCCCCGGGGAGCTGTTTTTT
d_call: TRBD2
v_call: TRBV11-3
clone_size: medium-sized
j_call: TRBJ2-2

cdr3_aa: CASSLDFPYEQYF
cdr3_nt: TGTGCCAGCAGCTTAGATTTCCCCTACGAGCAGTACTTC
d_call: .
v_call: TRBV11-2
clone_size: .
j_call: TRBJ2-7

cdr3_aa: CASSPVGSDTQYF
cdr3_nt: TGTGCCAGCAGCCCCGTGGGGTCAGATACGCAGTATTTT
d_call: .
v_call: TRBV7-3
clone_size: few
j_call: TRBJ2-3

cdr3_aa: CASSTGTGLGNQPQHF
cdr3_nt: TGTGCCAGCAGCACTGGGACAGGGCTTGGCAATCAGCCCCAGCATTTT
d_call: TRBD1
v_call: TRBV11-2
clone_size: .
j_call: TRBJ1-5

cdr3_aa: CASSSGLGYYEQYF
cdr3_nt: TGTGCCAGCAGCTCTGGACTCGGCTACTACGAGCAGTACTTC
d_call: .
v_call: TRBV7-2
clone_size: .
j_call: TRBJ2-7

cdr3_aa: CAISGRTGAANTGELFF
cdr3_nt: TGTGCCATCTCCGGTCGAACAGGGGCCGCGAACACCGGGGAGCTGTTTTTT
d_call: TRBD1
v_call: TRBV10-3
clone_size: .
j_call: TRBJ2-2

cdr3_aa: CASSSRTSGRQDTQYF
cdr3_nt: TGTGCCAGCAGCTCTAGGACTAGCGGGAGGCAAGATACGCAGTATTTT
d_call: TRBD2
v_call: TRBV5-4
clone_size: .
j_call: TRBJ2-3

cdr3_aa: CASSGQDNYGYTF
cdr3_nt: TGTGCCAGCAGTGGACAGGATAACTATGGCTACACCTTC
d_call: TRBD1
v_call: TRBV6-8
clone_size: .
j_call: TRBJ1-2

cdr3_aa: CASSENIAGELFF
cdr3_nt: TGTGCCAGCAGTGAAAACATAGCCGGGGAGCTGTTTTTT
d_call: .
v_call: TRBV6-1
clone_size: few
j_call: TRBJ2-2

cdr3_aa: CASSLVGEGISDEQYF
cdr3_nt: TGTGCCAGCAGCTTAGTGGGTGAGGGCATCTCTGACGAGCAGTACTTC
d_call: .
v_call: TRBV7-9
clone_size: large
j_call: TRBJ2-7

cdr3_aa: CASSLAGANYNEQYF
cdr3_nt: TGTGCCAGCAGCTTAGCAGGGGCCAACTACAATGAGCAGTACTTC
d_call: .
v_call: TRBV7-6
clone_size: .
j_call: TRBJ2-4

cdr3_aa: CAGGQGGSGNTIYF
cdr3_nt: TGTGCCGGCGGCCAGGGAGGAAGTGGAAACACCATATATTTT
d_call: .
v_call: TRBV7-4
clone_size: .
j_call: TRBJ1-3

cdr3_aa: CASMKSWGASGRRYNEQFF
cdr3_nt: TGTGCCAGCATGAAATCGTGGGGGGCTAGCGGGAGGAGGTACAATGAGCAGTTCTTC
d_call: TRBD2
v_call: TRBV7-2
clone_size: few
j_call: TRBJ2-1

cdr3_aa: CASSLFRGFTDTQYF
cdr3_nt: TGTGCCAGCAGCCTCTTTCGGGGCTTCACAGATACGCAGTATTTT
d_call: .
v_call: TRBV7-9
clone_size: large
j_call: TRBJ2-3

cdr3_aa: CASSGHRGTEAFF
cdr3_nt: TGTGCCAGCAGTGGGCACAGGGGAACTGAAGCTTTCTTT
d_call: TRBD1
v_call: TRBV6-2/TRBV6-3
clone_size: .
j_call: TRBJ1-1

cdr3_aa: CASRGDRGIYEQYF
cdr3_nt: TGTGCCAGCAGGGGGGACAGGGGGATTTACGAGCAGTACTTC
d_call: TRBD1
v_call: TRBV6-6
clone_size: few
j_call: TRBJ2-7

cdr3_aa: CASSAQGVGELFF
cdr3_nt: TGTGCCAGCAGCGCCCAGGGGGTAGGGGAGCTGTTTTTT
d_call: TRBD1
v_call: TRBV7-3
clone_size: .
j_call: TRBJ2-2

cdr3_aa: CASGSLLREQFF
cdr3_nt: TGTGCCAGCGGATCTCTTTTGAGGGAGCAGTTCTTC
d_call: .
v_call: TRBV6-1
clone_size: .
j_call: TRBJ2-1

cdr3_aa: CASSLPGTSGLAQYF
cdr3_nt: TGTGCCAGCAGTTTGCCCGGGACTAGCGGGCTAGCCCAGTACTTC
d_call: TRBD2
v_call: TRBV28
clone_size: .
j_call: TRBJ2-5

cdr3_aa: CASSSLSGSGRGNEQFF
cdr3_nt: TGCGCCAGCAGCTCCCTTAGCGGGAGTGGTAGGGGGAATGAGCAGTTCTTC
d_call: TRBD2
v_call: TRBV5-1
clone_size: few
j_call: TRBJ2-1

cdr3_aa: CASSYGLAGRSGANVLTF
cdr3_nt: TGTGCCAGCAGTTACGGACTAGCGGGCCGCTCTGGGGCCAACGTCCTGACTTTC
d_call: TRBD2
v_call: TRBV6-6
clone_size: .
j_call: TRBJ2-6

cdr3_aa: CSARDGGDYGYTF
cdr3_nt: TGCAGTGCTAGGGACGGGGGCGACTATGGCTACACCTTC
d_call: .
v_call: TRBV20-1
clone_size: once
j_call: TRBJ1-2

cdr3_aa: CASSFSRLAGADTQYF
cdr3_nt: TGTGCCAGCAGCTTTAGTAGGCTAGCGGGAGCAGATACGCAGTATTTT
d_call: TRBD2
v_call: TRBV7-9
clone_size: few
j_call: TRBJ2-3

cdr3_aa: CASSFISGTQETQYF
cdr3_nt: TGTGCCAGCAGCTTTATTAGCGGGACTCAAGAGACCCAGTACTTC
d_call: TRBD2
v_call: TRBV7-2
clone_size: .
j_call: TRBJ2-5

cdr3_aa: CASSLGANTGELFF
cdr3_nt: TGTGCCAGCAGCTTGGGTGCGAACACCGGGGAGCTGTTTTTT
d_call: .
v_call: TRBV7-2
clone_size: few
j_call: TRBJ2-2

cdr3_aa: CASSPNPGEETQYF
cdr3_nt: TGTGCCAGCAGCCCTAATCCAGGGGAAGAGACCCAGTACTTC
d_call: .
v_call: TRBV7-6
clone_size: .
j_call: TRBJ2-5

cdr3_aa: CASKKREDSYEQYF
cdr3_nt: TGTGCCAGCAAGAAAAGGGAAGACTCCTACGAGCAGTACTTC
d_call: .
v_call: TRBV7-3
clone_size: once
j_call: TRBJ2-7

cdr3_aa: CASSSLAGELFF
cdr3_nt: TGTGCCAGCAGCTCCTTAGCCGGGGAGCTGTTTTTT
d_call: .
v_call: TRBV7-2
clone_size: .
j_call: TRBJ2-2

cdr3_aa: CASFKGAGELFF
cdr3_nt: TGTGCCAGCTTCAAGGGGGCCGGGGAGCTGTTTTTT
d_call: .
v_call: TRBV6-8
clone_size: .
j_call: TRBJ2-2